A selection of T cell receptor beta chains follows, all from one sample in a study of T cells in Graves' hyperthyroidism and ophthalmopathy. MiXCR, run by TCRdb on the multiplex PCR reads, gives a single entry per CDR3 protein. In the table there are about 640,000 distinct CDR3 sequences, around 21% of which are singletons. The sequencing sample was made of blood. The receptor source for this set is a man under 40 with Graves' ophthalmopathy. CDR3s include the opening cysteine and the closing phenylalanine or tryptophan. D genes are given only for firm matches. Clone sizes are given selectively: once, few, many, or a class where the clone is expanded.

d_call j_call v_call clone_size cdr3_aa cdr3_nt
. TRBJ2-2 TRBV28 few CASSSLVLTGELFF TGTGCCAGCAGCTCACTAGTTCTGACCGGGGAGCTGTTTTTT
. TRBJ2-3 TRBV20-1 . CSAMTGLGDTQYF TGCAGTGCTATGACAGGTCTCGGCGATACGCAGTATTTT
. TRBJ2-7 TRBV11-2 few CASSLGYGDEQYF TGTGCCAGCAGCTTAGGGTACGGGGACGAGCAGTACTTC
. TRBJ2-1 TRBV4-1 few CASSQPEGPDEQFF TGCGCCAGCAGCCAGCCCGAGGGCCCCGATGAGCAGTTCTTC
TRBD2 TRBJ2-5 TRBV4-1 . CASSPLGSSGRAGETQYF TGCGCCAGCAGCCCCCTGGGGTCTAGCGGGAGGGCCGGGGAGACCCAGTACTTC
. TRBJ2-7 TRBV24-1 . CATSERTRGEQYF TGTGCCACCAGTGAGCGCACTAGAGGCGAGCAGTACTTC
TRBD2 TRBJ2-7 TRBV19 . CASSIEASGRDEQYF TGTGCCAGTAGTATAGAGGCTAGCGGGAGGGACGAGCAGTACTTC
. TRBJ2-1 TRBV13 . CASSSQGSYNEQFF TGTGCCAGCAGCTCACAGGGTTCCTACAATGAGCAGTTCTTC
. TRBJ1-1 TRBV28 many CASSHRPNTEAFF TGTGCCAGCAGTCACCGACCCAACACTGAAGCTTTCTTT
TRBD2 TRBJ2-1 TRBV20-1 few CSASGRRDEQFF TGCAGTGCTAGCGGGAGGAGGGATGAGCAGTTCTTC
. TRBJ1-1 TRBV28 many CASSLDTSAEAFF TGTGCCAGCAGTTTAGACACGAGTGCTGAAGCTTTCTTT
. TRBJ1-4 TRBV6-1 . CASSLSVVGLFF TGTGCCAGCAGCCTCAGTGTTGTCGGACTGTTTTTT
TRBD1 TRBJ2-2 TRBV7-9 many CASSPGQAINTGELFF TGTGCCAGCAGCCCGGGACAGGCGATAAACACCGGGGAGCTGTTTTTT
. TRBJ1-6 TRBV9 . CASSVEWGANSPLHF TGTGCCAGCAGCGTAGAGTGGGGAGCTAATTCACCCCTCCACTTT
. TRBJ2-5 TRBV12-3/TRBV12-4 many CASSLNSQETQYF TGTGCCAGCAGTTTAAACAGCCAAGAGACCCAGTACTTC
. TRBJ2-7 TRBV28 few CASSTGQQQYF TGTGCCAGCAGTACCGGACAGCAGCAGTACTTC
. TRBJ1-2 TRBV12-3/TRBV12-4 . CASSLSARGYGYTF TGTGCCAGCAGTTTATCGGCCAGGGGCTATGGCTACACCTTC
TRBD1 TRBJ2-2 TRBV7-9 . CATRTGQGLDTGELFF TGTGCCACTCGGACAGGGCAAGGACTTGATACCGGGGAGCTGTTTTTT
TRBD2 TRBJ2-2 TRBV27 . CATLGLAGGSHTGELFF TGTGCCACCCTTGGACTAGCGGGAGGGTCGCACACCGGGGAGCTGTTTTTT
. TRBJ1-1 TRBV3-1 many CASSQDRAGWSRAFF TGTGCCAGCAGCCAAGACCGGGCAGGGTGGTCCAGAGCTTTCTTT
. TRBJ2-1 TRBV27 few CASNLATSYNEQFF TGTGCCAGCAACCTAGCGACCAGCTACAATGAGCAGTTCTTC
TRBD2 TRBJ2-1 TRBV11-2 . CASSHFSLAGANEQFF TGTGCCAGCAGCCATTTCTCACTAGCGGGGGCTAATGAGCAGTTCTTC
. TRBJ1-1 TRBV19 . CASCSGLSLNTEAFF TGTGCCAGCTGTTCGGGACTGAGCCTGAACACTGAAGCTTTCTTT
. TRBJ1-5 TRBV30 few CAWSLGDAQPQHF TGTGCCTGGTCCCTTGGGGATGCTCAGCCCCAGCATTTT
. TRBJ2-5 TRBV11-1 . CASSPLARAETQYF TGTGCCAGCAGCCCCCTTGCAAGGGCAGAGACCCAGTACTTC
TRBD1 TRBJ1-2 TRBV20-1 many CSARPGQHYGYTF TGCAGTGCCCGGCCGGGACAGCACTATGGCTACACCTTC
. TRBJ2-2 TRBV3-1 many CASSQVPGETGELFF TGTGCCAGCAGCCAAGTGCCTGGCGAGACCGGGGAGCTGTTTTTT
. TRBJ2-5 TRBV10-2 . CASHDWVQETQYF TGCGCCAGCCACGATTGGGTACAAGAGACCCAGTACTTC
. TRBJ1-2 TRBV18 few CASSPRGDKRSYGYTF TGTGCCAGCTCACCAAGGGGGGACAAAAGAAGTTATGGCTACACCTTC
. TRBJ1-1 TRBV2 many CASSGHFMNTEAFF TGTGCCAGCAGTGGGCACTTCATGAACACTGAAGCTTTCTTT
. TRBJ2-6 TRBV11-1 . CASSLAGGRSFSGANVLTF TGTGCCAGCAGCCTAGCCGGGGGGCGTTCTTTTTCAGGGGCCAACGTCCTGACTTTC
TRBD1 TRBJ2-3 TRBV2 many CASRTGSDTQYF TGTGCCAGCAGGACAGGGTCAGATACGCAGTATTTT
. TRBJ2-3 TRBV30 . CAWSRGTSTDTQYF TGTGCCTGGAGTCGAGGGACTAGCACAGATACGCAGTATTTT
. TRBJ2-2 TRBV4-1 . CASSQDGGVANTGELFF TGCGCCAGCAGCCAAGATGGGGGAGTTGCGAACACCGGGGAGCTGTTTTTT
. TRBJ2-1 TRBV2 few CASSEVGGSYNEQFF TGTGCCAGCAGTGAAGTTGGGGGATCCTACAATGAGCAGTTCTTC
TRBD2 TRBJ2-1 TRBV12-3/TRBV12-4 few CASSFRARGLAFYNEQFF TGTGCCAGCAGTTTTCGGGCAAGGGGACTAGCTTTTTACAATGAGCAGTTCTTC
. TRBJ2-1 TRBV24-1 . CATSDLNRDYNEQFF TGTGCCACCAGTGATCTTAACCGGGACTACAATGAGCAGTTCTTC
. TRBJ2-5 TRBV7-2 . CASSLDWSQETQYF TGTGCCAGCAGCCTCGACTGGAGCCAAGAGACCCAGTACTTC
TRBD1 TRBJ1-5 TRBV30 many CAWSGTGGKPQHF TGTGCCTGGAGCGGGACAGGGGGTAAGCCCCAGCATTTT
. TRBJ1-6 TRBV28 few CASAPWGGNSPLHF TGTGCCAGCGCCCCGTGGGGGGGGAATTCACCCCTCCACTTT
. TRBJ2-1 TRBV4-2 few CASSQDPEASYNEQFF TGTGCCAGCAGCCAAGATCCCGAGGCCTCCTACAATGAGCAGTTCTTC
. TRBJ2-2 TRBV6-1 . CASSPKKAGTGELFF TGTGCCAGCAGTCCTAAGAAGGCAGGGACAGGGGAGCTGTTTTTT
. TRBJ1-2 TRBV30 . CAWSASNYGYTF TGTGCCTGGTCCGCATCTAACTATGGCTACACCTTC
TRBD1 TRBJ1-5 TRBV19 . CASSIVAAGGQPQHF TGTGCCAGTAGTATAGTTGCGGCAGGGGGCCAGCCCCAGCATTTT
. TRBJ1-3 TRBV27 . CASRGWGTSGNTIYF TGTGCCAGCAGAGGTTGGGGGACATCTGGAAACACCATATATTTT
TRBD2 TRBJ2-2 TRBV30 few CAWRGREGRNTGELFF TGTGCCTGGAGAGGGAGGGAGGGTCGGAACACCGGGGAGCTGTTTTTT
TRBD2 TRBJ2-7 TRBV20-1 . CSAQGLAGDFYEQYF TGCAGTGCTCAGGGACTAGCGGGAGATTTCTACGAGCAGTACTTC
. TRBJ2-7 TRBV20-1 . CSTDSSTSYEQYF TGCAGTACTGATAGTAGTACCTCCTACGAGCAGTACTTC
. TRBJ2-7 TRBV6-1 . CASRADYGSYEQYF TGTGCCAGCCGAGCGGACTATGGCTCCTACGAGCAGTACTTC
. TRBJ1-6 TRBV27 few CASSFGDRAPLHF TGTGCCAGCAGTTTTGGGGATCGGGCACCCCTCCACTTT
. TRBJ2-7 TRBV7-2 few CASSLSRRRDEQYF TGTGCCAGCAGCTTGTCAAGACGAAGGGACGAGCAGTACTTC
. TRBJ2-1 TRBV9 . CASSEGSGSYNEQFF TGTGCCAGCAGCGAAGGTAGCGGCTCCTACAATGAGCAGTTCTTC
. TRBJ2-5 TRBV7-8 . CASRTKDRQETQYF TGTGCCAGCAGAACAAAGGACAGACAAGAGACCCAGTACTTC
TRBD1 TRBJ2-7 TRBV12-3/TRBV12-4 many CASSDRGEQYF TGTGCCAGCAGTGACAGGGGCGAGCAGTACTTC
. TRBJ1-3 TRBV28 many CASSFGATIYF TGTGCCAGCAGTTTTGGGGCCACCATATATTTT
. TRBJ2-1 TRBV25-1 . CASSPSPPRQDNEQFF TGTGCCAGCAGCCCCTCCCCCCCCCGTCAAGACAATGAGCAGTTCTTC
TRBD1 TRBJ1-2 TRBV28 . CASAQGQGPYGHTF TGTGCCAGCGCTCAAGGACAGGGCCCCTATGGCCACACCTTC